One sample yielded the 6 T cell receptor beta chains listed below, sequenced in a study of regulatory T cells in long-lasting Graves disease. Described time point: newly diagnosed GD, antithyroid drugs for less than 3 months. The authors made the TCR library using RNA they extracted from PBMCs. Arm-PCR with iRepertoire HTBI primers amplified the CDR3 regions for these TCR beta libraries. TCRdb analysed the multiplex PCR reads with MiXCR anew, one entry per CDR3 protein. This sample has roughly 400,000 distinct CDR3 sequences, with around 17% found just once. These data were also reused for a study on T cells in Graves' hyperthyroidism and ophthalmopathy.

The sample was peripheral blood mononuclear cells (PBMCs), taken at new diagnosis, from a patient treated with antithyroid drugs. The source of these receptors is a woman younger than 30 with Graves disease.

This clonotype was found many times. V usage is TRBV3-1 and J usage is TRBJ2-3; 7 bases agree with TRBD2. The CDR3 runs 15 residues. J was trimmed by 3 bases and V by 5 bases; bases with no gene match: 8. CDR1 LGHDT and CDR2 YNNKEL come from the germline V gene (reference sequence). The CDR3 sequence is CASSDLAAQTDTQYF. Here the CDR3 DNA reads TGTGCCAGCAGCGACCTAGCGGCCCAAACAGATACGCAGTATTTT.

The table lists this clonotype with many counts. This sequence joins TRBV11-2 and TRBJ2-3; D call uncertain. The CDR3 runs to 15 residues. Trimming pared 5 bases from V and 1 base from J, leaving 13 bases between. The germline V gene encodes CDR1 SGHAT and CDR2 FQNNGV. The CDR3 DNA reads TGTGCCAGCAGCACAAGGCCCACTGGCACAGATACGCAGTATTTT. Translation gives CASSTRPTGTDTQYF.

This clonotype has just a few counts. The genes are TRBV19 and TRBJ2-1, with D uncertain. V was trimmed by 10 bases and J by 10 bases, leaving 17 bases between them. CDR3 length: 12 residues. CDR1 is LNHDA and CDR2 is SQIVND in the germline V gene (reference sequence). This CDR3 reads CATSRGKGEQFF. The CDR3 DNA sequence: TGTGCCACCAGTCGAGGTAAAGGCGAGCAGTTCTTC.

At least ten counts were recorded for this clonotype. The chain uses TRBV20-1 and TRBJ2-7, with a tentative D call TRBD2 (5 bases). Germline V CDR1 and CDR2: DFQATT, SNEGSKA (reference sequence). This CDR3 has 12 amino acids. V was pared by 2 bases and J by 4 bases, with 9 bases between. The CDR3 region has the DNA TGCAGTGCTAGATCGAGGGTTTACGAGCAGTACTTC. As protein: CSARSRVYEQYF.

The genes are TRBV28 and TRBJ1-1; no clear D gene. Germline V CDR1 and CDR2: MDHEN, SYDVKM. V lost 7 bases and J lost 0, with 12 bases in between. This CDR3 has 14 residues. The CDR3 DNA reads TGTGCCAGCACCGATTTTGCAATGAACACTGAAGCTTTCTTT. Translating gives CASTDFAMNTEAFF.

This chain connects TRBV13 to TRBJ2-5; 8 bases match TRBD1. The CDR3 length is 16 residues. From germline, CDR1 is PRHDT and CDR2 FYEKMQ (reference sequence). The V segment lost 2 bases and the J segment 5 bases; nucleotides outside the gene matches: 10. The CDR3 is CASSLWGDRLVETQYF. The DNA for the CDR3 is TGTGCCAGCAGCTTATGGGGGGACAGGTTGGTGGAGACCCAGTACTTC.